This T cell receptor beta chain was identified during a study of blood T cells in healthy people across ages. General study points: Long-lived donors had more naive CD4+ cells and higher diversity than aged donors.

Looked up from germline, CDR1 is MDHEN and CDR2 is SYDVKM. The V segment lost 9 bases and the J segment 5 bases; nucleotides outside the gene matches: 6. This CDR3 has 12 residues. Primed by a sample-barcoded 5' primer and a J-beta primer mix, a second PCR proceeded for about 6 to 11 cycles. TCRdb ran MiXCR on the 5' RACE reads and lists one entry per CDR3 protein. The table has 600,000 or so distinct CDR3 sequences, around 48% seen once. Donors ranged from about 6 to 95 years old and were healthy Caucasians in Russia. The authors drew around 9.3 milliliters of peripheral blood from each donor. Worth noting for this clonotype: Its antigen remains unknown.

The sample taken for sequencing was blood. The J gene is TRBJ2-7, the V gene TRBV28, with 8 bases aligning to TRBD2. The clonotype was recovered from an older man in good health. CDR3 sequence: CARSGSVHEQYF. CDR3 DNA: TGTGCCAGGAGCGGGAGCGTGCACGAGCAGTACTTC.